The sample holds one count of the clone carrying this T cell receptor beta chain. What it binds is not known. This entry comes from a study of beta chain features in type 1 diabetes. Study-wide results and caveats: Shorter TCRB CDR3s, moderately but significantly so, marked every one of the four CD4+ subsets in Type 1 diabetes patients. The VDJ junctions of type 1 diabetes patients carried fewer insertions and more deletions.

Donors contributed one heparinised blood draw apiece, averaging about 120 mL. The authors sorted CD4+ naive, central memory, regulatory and stem cell-like memory cells via CD45RO/CCR7/CD25/CD127/CD95/CD27. Every isolated RNA sample was fully reverse transcribed, so sequencing captured expressed TCRB transcripts. Sequenced by immunoSEQ multiplex PCR; TCRdb stores in-frame clones only, minus some. The sample consists of 100,000 to 150,000 clones, around 15% of them appearing once. V lost 2 bases to trimming and J lost 8 bases, with 6 bases between them. Germline CDR1 is MNHEY and CDR2 is SVGAGI. This CDR3 region has 12 residues.

Sequencing input: central memory CD4+ T cells from blood. The chain joins TRBV6-5 to TRBJ1-4; D unresolved. The receptor was derived from a young man with type 1 diabetes. CDR3 nucleotides: TGTGCCAGCAGTTACCCCGGAGAAAAACTGTTTTTT. Translated: CASSYPGEKLFF.